This TCR beta chain is from a study of blood T cell repertoires in COVID-19. Assay: immunoSEQ multiplex PCR; the TCRdb copy retains only in-frame clones and omits some. The repertoire consists of fewer than 450,000 clones, with over 75% occurring once and the leading ten covering 2% to 2.5%. The V segment lost 4 bases and the J segment 5 bases; nucleotides outside the gene matches: 10. Per the germline V gene, CDR1 is SGDLS and CDR2 is YYNGEE. CDR3 length: 16 amino acids. This sequence originates from a woman aged 40 to 55 with acute COVID-19. J is TRBJ2-5 and V is TRBV9; 11 bases align to TRBD2. Sequencing input: PBMCs or T cells enriched from blood (not recorded which). The CDR3 DNA reads as TGTGCCAGCAGCCCTTCTAGCGGGGGGAACGGGGAGACCCAGTACTTC. It is translated as CASSPSSGGNGETQYF.